This T cell receptor (beta chain) was identified during a study of kidney transplant recipient with SARS-CoV-2 infection. From germline, CDR1 is KGHSH and CDR2 LQKENI. The ends lost 0 bases at V and 2 bases at J; junction bases unmatched: 8. CDR3 size: 17 residues. TCRdb reprocessed the reads with MiXCR, giving one entry per CDR3 protein. The repertoire holds 200,000 to 300,000 distinct CDR3 sequences, with around 26% as singletons. This clonotype was obtained from a male patient aged 25-45 years who had COVID-19 and was a kidney transplant recipient. Some T cells may possibly be graft donor cells. The sample was a blood sample, taken at baseline and on day 111 from a kidney transplant recipient. The chain joins TRBV18 to TRBJ2-3; 7 nucleotides agree with TRBD2. The CDR3 protein is CASSPPSAGLTTDTQYF. Written as DNA, the CDR3 is TGTGCCAGCTCACCACCGTCAGCGGGACTTACCACAGATACGCAGTATTTT.